These 5 T cell receptor beta chains share one sample of origin, sequenced in a study of technical replicates of blood from a few donors (dated by TCRdb to the late 2010s). Library preparation was by the immunoSEQ multiplex PCR assay. TCRdb stores this immuneACCESS table with in-frame sequences only. Part of the clones is absent; in the studies checked, under half of the shortfall reflects unresolved V genes, and no reason is known for the rest. Present in this sample are 65,000 to 90,000 clones, 85% to 95% of which were seen just once. Approximately 0.41% of the sample comes from the top ten. Sequencing was carried out using T cells isolated from PBMCs. The receptor source for this set is a human donor in good health.

On this clone itself: The missing conserved phenylalanine or tryptophan at the end of this CDR3 makes a read error likely. Because the CDR3's place on the DNA is in doubt, the DNA is left out and the CDR3 is given as listed by TCRdb. CDR3 sequence reads: CASSYSINGPLRL. The chain carries TRBV6-5 and TRBJ2-7; the D call in the table, TRBD1, was not verified against the DNA. Germline assignment: CDR1 MNHEY and CDR2 SVGAGI. The CDR3 is 13 residues long, ends included.

The chain combines TRBV6-5 with TRBJ1-5; 8 bases line up with TRBD1. With V trimmed by 0 bases and J by 6 bases, 4 bases remained unmatched. Germline CDR1 and CDR2: MNHEY and SVGAGI. The CDR3 is 15 amino acids. The CDR3 sequence: CASSYSWTGTQPQHF. For the CDR3, the DNA is TGTGCCAGCAGTTACTCTTGGACAGGGACTCAGCCCCAGCATTTT.

The chain couples TRBV7-2 to TRBJ2-7, with 10 positions matching TRBD1. Germline loops: CDR1 SGHTA, CDR2 FQGNSA. The CDR3 sequence is 14 residues long. V lost 4 bases to trimming and J lost 3 bases; unmatched junction nucleotides: 3. The CDR3 protein is CASSWRDRGYEQYF. The CDR3, as DNA: TGTGCCAGCAGCTGGCGGGACAGGGGCTACGAGCAGTACTTC.

The chain is built from TRBV7-9 and TRBJ2-7; TRBD1 matches at 8 bases. V trimming: 3 bases; J trimming: 4 bases; junction bases outside the gene matches: 8. The length of the CDR3 is 15 residues. Germline V gene sequence: CDR1 SEHNR, CDR2 FQNEAQ (reference sequence). This CDR3 is CASSFAPGGQYEQYF. DNA of the CDR3: TGTGCCAGCAGCTTTGCGCCAGGGGGCCAATACGAGCAGTACTTC.

V and J are TRBV6-1 and TRBJ2-7, with D perhaps TRBD1 (6 bases). Deletions cut 6 bases from V and 5 bases from J, with 11 bases between. The CDR3 has 12 amino acids. Germline loops: CDR1 MNHNS, CDR2 SASEGT. CDR3 residues: CASRDSVHEQYF. The CDR3 nucleotides read TGTGCCAGCAGGGACAGCGTCCACGAGCAGTACTTC.